This T cell receptor (beta chain) was captured in a study of T-cell reconstitution after alpha-beta-depleted transplantation in children. About this clonotype itself: Antigen specificity is unknown.

With 2 bases removed from V and 2 bases from J, the gap between germline ends came to 16 bases. Germline values: CDR1 KGHSH, CDR2 LQKENI. The CDR3 runs 17 residues. Study-wide points: Some patients' high day-60 TCRbeta diversity was attributed to recipient cells surviving conditioning. From newly produced T cells came most of the T-cell counts and diversity one year after transplant.

It was with unique molecular identifiers that the TCRbeta library was prepared. TCRdb passed the PCR reads through MiXCR, listing each CDR3 protein once. The sample lists under 250,000 distinct CDR3 sequences; approximately 7% were seen once. The J gene is TRBJ2-1, the V gene TRBV18; D could derive from TRBD1 or TRBD2 (5 bases each). The sample in question was PBMCs, obtained before TCRalphabeta/CD19-depleted stem cell transplant. The receptor comes from a boy aged 2 to 10 with acute lymphoblastic leukemia, due to receive a stem cell transplant. The CDR3 sequence: CASSPEGRRAPYNEQFF. The CDR3 nucleotides are TGTGCCAGCTCACCAGAGGGTCGCAGGGCCCCCTACAATGAGCAGTTCTTC.